The 20 T cell receptor beta chains in this list originate from one sample, sequenced in a study of blood T cell repertoires in COVID-19. TCRdb keeps only in-frame clones here, not all; method: immunoSEQ multiplex PCR. The sample has about 490,000 clones; around 85% are singletons. The source material was peripheral blood. The source of these receptors is a human donor in a cohort sampled during active COVID-19.

This chain uses TRBV5-1 with TRBJ2-7; 8 nucleotides line up with TRBD1. CDR1 is SGHRS and CDR2 is YFSETQ in the germline V gene. Trimming cost V 4 bases and J 3 bases; bases outside gene matches: 9. The CDR3 extends over 15 amino acids. The CDR3 spells CASSRGTGSVYEQYF. DNA of the CDR3: TGCGCCAGCAGCAGGGGGACAGGCTCAGTCTACGAGCAGTACTTC.

V and J are TRBV18 and TRBJ1-6; D gene unclear. V gave up 4 bases and J gave up 0 bases, with 4 bases separating them. Germline V lookup: CDR1 KGHSH, CDR2 LQKENI. CDR3 length equals 14 residues. As DNA, the CDR3 is TGTGCCAGCTCACAATACTCCTATAATTCACCCCTCCACTTT. Translation: CASSQYSYNSPLHF.

V gene TRBV27 combines with J gene TRBJ2-7; the D gene is possibly TRBD1 (5 bases). CDR1 is MNHEY and CDR2 is SMNVEV in the germline V gene (reference sequence). CDR3 length: 15 amino acids. Trimming shortened V by 5 bases and J by 3 bases, and 17 bases separated the two germline ends. The CDR3 loop reads CASSRTTGNFYEQYF. The CDR3 region has the DNA TGTGCCAGCAGTCGAACCACAGGTAACTTCTACGAGCAGTACTTC.

The table lists this clone with a count of one. This chain connects TRBV6-5 to TRBJ1-3, with D maybe TRBD1 (5 bases). This CDR3 has 14 residues. Germline CDR1 MNHEY, CDR2 SVGAGI. Trimming took 6 bases from V and 8 from J, leaving 17 bases between them. The CDR3, as DNA: TGTGCCAGCAGCCCACCGGGGCGGGGGGACACCATATATTTT. Amino acid sequence: CASSPPGRGDTIYF.

The rearrangement uses TRBV18 and TRBJ2-2; TRBD1 might be the D (6 bases). CDR3 length: 16 amino acids. The germline CDR1 and CDR2 sequences are KGHSH and LQKENI. V was trimmed by 1 base and J by 2 bases, leaving 11 bases between them. CDR3 protein: CASSPRQVSNTGELFF. The CDR3 coding sequence is TGTGCCAGCTCACCACGACAGGTCTCTAACACCGGGGAGCTGTTTTTT.

This chain joins TRBV5-1 and TRBJ2-5; 8 bases align to TRBD2. CDR1 is SGHRS, CDR2 YFSETQ, per germline. CDR3 length: 14 amino acids. V trimming: 3 bases; J trimming: 5 bases; junction bases outside the gene matches: 6. CDR3 loop: CASSSGGARETQYF. The CDR3 nucleotides are TGCGCCAGCAGCTCGGGGGGGGCGCGGGAGACCCAGTACTTC.

The chain combines TRBV19 with TRBJ2-7; TRBD2 matches at 7 bases. Germline CDR1 is LNHDA and CDR2 is SQIVND (reference sequence). V lost 3 bases and J lost 9; bases outside the gene matches: 11. CDR3 length: 14 amino acids. CDR3 sequence reads: CASSITGGGGPQYF. For the CDR3, the DNA is TGTGCCAGTAGTATTACGGGAGGAGGCGGTCCGCAGTACTTC.

The rearrangement joins TRBV10-3 to TRBJ1-5; no clear D. The CDR3 is 13 residues long. V was trimmed by 2 bases and J by 4 bases, leaving 6 bases between them. Looked up from germline, CDR1 is ENHRY and CDR2 is SYGVKD. The CDR3 sequence: CAISEGSNQPQHF. CDR3 DNA: TGTGCCATCAGTGAGGGGAGTAATCAGCCCCAGCATTTT.

The chain recombines TRBV20-1 with TRBJ1-1; 9 bases agree with TRBD1. Trimming took 3 bases from V and 6 from J; bases not matched to a gene: 5. The CDR3 covers 13 residues. Germline assignment: CDR1 DFQATT and CDR2 SNEGSKA (reference sequence). For the CDR3, the DNA is TGCAGTGCTAGTGTGGACAGGGGCTCTGAAGCTTTCTTT. The encoded protein is CSASVDRGSEAFF.

The V and J genes are TRBV6-2 or TRBV6-3 and TRBJ1-5; 9 bases are a match to TRBD1. CDR3 length: 14 amino acids. The ends lost 5 bases at V and 4 bases at J; junction bases unmatched: 3. Germline CDR1 and CDR2: MNHEY and SVGEGT. CDR3 amino acids: CASSRTGENQPQHF. The CDR3 DNA is TGTGCCAGCAGTAGGACAGGGGAGAATCAGCCCCAGCATTTT.

The chain recombines TRBV29-1 with TRBJ2-1; possibly TRBD1 for D (6 bases). Germline V gene data show CDR1 as SQVTM and CDR2 as ANQGSEA. Between the trimmed V and J ends, which lost 6 bases and 1 base, there was a span of 7 bases. This CDR3 region has 12 residues. In DNA, the CDR3 is TGCAGCGTAGACAGGTCCTACAATGAGCAGTTCTTC. This codes for CSVDRSYNEQFF.

V usage is TRBV5-1 and J usage is TRBJ1-4; the match to TRBD1 covers 10 bases. V lost 4 bases to trimming and J lost 7 bases; unmatched junction nucleotides: 4. The germline V gene has CDR1 SGHRS and CDR2 YFSETQ. This CDR3 is 14 amino acids long. CDR3 region: CASSLTGGREKLFF. As DNA, the CDR3 is TGCGCCAGCAGCCTGACAGGGGGCCGTGAAAAACTGTTTTTT. The full variable domain, its missing parts supplied by reference TRBV5-1 and TRBJ1-4, is KAGVTQTPRYLIKTRGQQVTLSCSPISGHRSVSWYQQTPGQGLQFLFEYFSETQRNKGNFPGRFSGRQFSNSRSEMNVSTLELGDSALYLCASSLTGGREKLFFGSGTQLSVL.

This chain uses TRBV7-2 with TRBJ2-7, with 7 bases that match TRBD2. This CDR3 has 13 amino acids. V trimming: 4 bases; J trimming: 4 bases; junction bases outside the gene matches: 4. Germline V lookup: CDR1 SGHTA, CDR2 FQGNSA. As DNA, the CDR3 is TGTGCCAGCAGCTCTCGCGGGAGTTACGAGCAGTACTTC. Its translation: CASSSRGSYEQYF.

The chain carries TRBV10-2 and TRBJ2-5; TRBD2 matches 7 bases. Germline lookup yields CDR1 WSHSY and CDR2 SAAADI. The junction had 6 bases not matched to a gene; V was cut back by 6 bases and J by 5 bases. The CDR3 consists of 13 residues. The chain's CDR3 is CASRIAGVETQYF. The CDR3 DNA follows: TGCGCCAGCAGGATAGCGGGTGTGGAGACCCAGTACTTC.

The CDR3 DNA reads as TGTGCCAGCAGCTTAACTAGCGGGAGCTATGAGCAGTTCTTC. Residues: CASSLTSGSYEQFF. This sequence joins TRBV7-3 and TRBJ2-1, with 9 bases that match TRBD2. The trim removed 0 bases at V and 8 bases at J, leaving 2 bases unmatched. Germline V gene data show CDR1 as SGHTA and CDR2 as FQGTGA. This CDR3 spans 14 amino acids.

This rearrangement joins TRBV11-1 to TRBJ2-1, with D tentatively TRBD2 (6 bases). Trimming removed 1 base at V and 2 bases at J, with 9 bases between. The CDR3 spans 15 residues. Germline CDR1 is SGHAT and CDR2 is FQDESV (reference sequence). This CDR3 is CASSLGGRTYNEQFF. CDR3 sequence (DNA): TGTGCCAGCAGCTTAGGAGGGAGGACCTACAATGAGCAGTTCTTC.

The chain is built from TRBV19 and TRBJ2-7, with D maybe TRBD1 (5 bases). Germline loops: CDR1 LNHDA, CDR2 SQIVND (reference sequence). Deletions cut 5 bases from V and 7 bases from J, with 9 bases between. There are 11 residues in the CDR3. CDR3 protein: CASSSGKEQYF. The CDR3 DNA reads as TGTGCCAGTAGTTCAGGGAAGGAGCAGTACTTC.

The sample holds one count of this clone. The CDR3 protein is CATSDVSREINTGELFF. CDR3 sequence (DNA): TGTGCCACCAGTGATGTCTCGAGGGAGATCAACACCGGGGAGCTGTTTTTT. This chain links TRBV24-1 with TRBJ2-2; weak D call: TRBD2 (5 bases). Germline CDR1 reads KGHDR; CDR2 reads SFDVKD. CDR3 length: 17 amino acids. With 3 bases removed from V and 2 bases from J, the gap between germline ends came to 15 bases.

The chain combines TRBV5-1 with TRBJ2-7; TRBD1 matches at 9 bases. V shed 7 bases and J 0 bases; nucleotides not matched to a gene: 8. This CDR3 has 15 residues. Germline lookup yields CDR1 SGHRS and CDR2 YFSETQ. CDR3 nucleotides: TGCGCCAGCTCTGAGACAGGGGGAGCCTCCTACGAGCAGTACTTC. Its protein product is CASSETGGASYEQYF. Supplemented by reference TRBV5-1 and TRBJ2-7, the full variable domain reads KAGVTQTPRYLIKTRGQQVTLSCSPISGHRSVSWYQQTPGQGLQFLFEYFSETQRNKGNFPGRFSGRQFSNSRSEMNVSTLELGDSALYLCASSETGGASYEQYFGPGTRLTVT.

V and J are TRBV29-1 and TRBJ1-5; TRBD1 might be the D (6 bases). The CDR3 is 12 residues long. Germline V gene lookup returns CDR1 SQVTM and CDR2 ANQGSEA. Trimming stripped 5 bases from V and 1 base from J, with 6 bases between. The CDR3 nucleotides read TGCAGCGTTCAGGGGAGCAATCAGCCCCAGCATTTT. This gives the protein CSVQGSNQPQHF.